One and the same sample provided the 19 T cell receptor beta chains below, sequenced in a study of T cell responses to AZD1222 COVID-19 vaccine. TCRdb's copy holds only in-frame clones and misses some; the assay was immunoSEQ multiplex PCR. The repertoire consists of around 120,000 clones, with 84% occurring once and the leading ten covering roughly a quarter. Sequencing was performed on peripheral blood, taken 28 days after the second AZD1222 dose. Receptors were obtained from an adult who received the AZD1222 COVID-19 vaccine.

This clone appeared a few times. This sequence joins TRBV5-1 and TRBJ2-3; tentatively, D is TRBD1 (5 bases). Per the germline V gene, CDR1 is SGHRS and CDR2 is YFSETQ. V shed 0 bases and J shed 1 base, with 12 bases lying between them. This CDR3 contains 16 residues. CDR3 loop: CASSLEVGAGTDTQYF. CDR3 nucleotide sequence: TGCGCCAGCAGCTTGGAGGTTGGGGCCGGCACAGATACGCAGTATTTT.

This clone was seen just once. The V gene is TRBV6-5, the J gene TRBJ2-5; TRBD1 matches at 8 bases. This CDR3 comprises 15 residues. V was clipped by 2 bases and J by 5 bases; unmatched bases: 7. The germline V gene has CDR1 MNHEY and CDR2 SVGAGI. This CDR3 reads CASSYGQGAGETQYF. Here the CDR3 DNA reads TGTGCCAGCAGTTACGGCCAGGGGGCTGGGGAGACCCAGTACTTC.

This clone was seen only a few times. The V gene is TRBV7-2, the J gene TRBJ1-2, with unresolved D. Trimming removed 1 base at V and 3 bases at J, with 9 bases between. This CDR3 region has 14 residues. The germline gives CDR1 SGHTA, CDR2 FQGNSA. The CDR3 reads CASSLVGSYYGYTF. The CDR3 coding sequence is TGTGCCAGCAGCTTAGTGGGGAGCTACTATGGCTACACCTTC.

V and J are TRBV3-1 (or the pseudogene TRBV3-2) and TRBJ2-5; 10 bases align to TRBD2. Germline-derived CDR1 and CDR2 are LGHDT and YNNKEL (reference sequence). Trimming cost V 2 bases and J 4 bases; bases outside gene matches: 13. The CDR3 is made up of 18 amino acids. The CDR3 coding sequence is TGTGCCAGCAGCCAAAATGGAGGAGCGGGGGGGCCGAGAGAGACCCAGTACTTC. Translating it yields CASSQNGGAGGPRETQYF.

The chain links TRBV27 to TRBJ1-5; 7 bases are shared with TRBD1. CDR3 length: 14 amino acids. Germline lookup yields CDR1 MNHEY and CDR2 SMNVEV (reference sequence). Unmatched junction bases numbered 5, after V lost 7 bases and J lost 2 bases. CDR3 in DNA: TGTGCCAGCAACTCAGGGGGTCGCAATCAGCCCCAGCATTTT. It encodes CASNSGGRNQPQHF.

The chain uses TRBV4-3 and TRBJ2-1; 8 nucleotides line up with TRBD2. Germline CDR1 is LGHNA and CDR2 is YSLEER. The CDR3 runs to 14 residues. Germline trimming cut 4 bases from V and 8 bases from J; bases unmatched to any gene: 7. CDR3 in amino acids: CASSPRTSPDEQFF. CDR3 sequence (DNA): TGCGCCAGCAGCCCAAGGACTAGCCCCGATGAGCAGTTCTTC.

The V and J genes are TRBV28 and TRBJ2-3; TRBD2 aligns across 9 bases. CDR1 and CDR2 from the germline V gene are MDHEN and SYDVKM. Trimming took 7 bases from V and 7 from J; bases not matched to a gene: 15. This CDR3 spans 16 amino acids. The DNA of the CDR3 is TGTGCCAGCAAACCTTCAGCGGGGGGCGATAGAAATACGCAGTATTTT. Translating it yields CASKPSAGGDRNTQYF.

V usage is TRBV7-2 and J usage is TRBJ1-4; 7 bases align to TRBD1. J lost 3 bases, V lost 8 bases, and 6 bases had no gene match. Germline loops: CDR1 SGHTA, CDR2 FQGNSA. This CDR3 comprises 14 residues. CDR3 protein: CASEGAGANEKLFF. The DNA for the CDR3 is TGTGCCAGCGAGGGGGCTGGAGCTAATGAAAAACTGTTTTTT.

This clone came up once. CDR3 region: CASSLFSGTDTQYF. The CDR3 DNA reads TGTGCCAGCAGCTTATTCTCGGGCACAGATACGCAGTATTTT. The V call is TRBV7-2, the J call TRBJ2-3, with D unresolved. V lost 2 bases and J 1 base, leaving 7 bases between the germline ends. The CDR3 runs to 14 residues. The V gene's germline CDR1 is SGHTA and CDR2 FQGNSA.

V and J are TRBV4-2 and TRBJ2-1; no definite D call. V dropped 0 bases and J dropped 6 bases, with 12 bases sitting between them. This CDR3 is 15 amino acids long. Germline loops: CDR1 LGHNA, CDR2 YNFKEQ. The CDR3 DNA reads TGTGCCAGCAGCCAAGATGCGCTAGTAATCAATGAGCAGTTCTTC. It encodes CASSQDALVINEQFF.

This chain connects TRBV4-3 to TRBJ2-5, with D possibly TRBD2 on 5 matching bases. CDR3 length: 15 residues. V lost 4 bases and J 5 bases, leaving 17 bases between the germline ends. Germline CDR1 is LGHNA and CDR2 is YSLEER. The CDR3 sequence is CASSPTSKGAETQYF. In nucleotides, the CDR3 is TGCGCCAGCAGCCCCACTAGTAAGGGTGCCGAGACCCAGTACTTC.

This chain uses TRBV5-1 with TRBJ2-1; 13 bases agree with TRBD2. Looked up from germline, CDR1 is SGHRS and CDR2 is YFSETQ. This CDR3 has 16 amino acids. V lost 7 bases and J lost 2; bases outside the gene matches: 6. CDR3 sequence: CASVLLAGGTYNEQFF. The DNA for the CDR3 is TGCGCCAGCGTGCTACTAGCGGGGGGGACCTACAATGAGCAGTTCTTC.

The chain employs TRBV7-8 and TRBJ1-2, with 10 bases aligning to TRBD1. The junction had 3 bases not matched to a gene; V was cut back by 1 base and J by 4 bases. The CDR3 loop spans 15 amino acids. The germline V gene has CDR1 SGHVS and CDR2 FQNEAQ. CDR3 loop: CASSLGDRGTYGYTF. CDR3 nucleotide sequence: TGTGCCAGCAGCTTAGGGGACAGGGGCACCTATGGCTACACCTTC.

The chain uses TRBV2 and TRBJ2-2; D gene ambiguous. With 8 bases removed from V and 0 bases from J, the gap between germline ends came to 13 bases. The germline V gene has CDR1 SNHLY and CDR2 FYNNEI. This CDR3 spans 15 amino acids. The CDR3 sequence: CASFPPAANTGELFF. In nucleotides, the CDR3 is TGTGCCAGCTTCCCCCCCGCGGCGAACACCGGGGAGCTGTTTTTT.

The V call is TRBV7-2, the J call TRBJ1-2; D unclear. CDR1 and CDR2 from the germline V gene are SGHTA and FQGNSA. CDR3 length: 15 residues. Trimming left V 4 bases short and J 1 base short, with 13 bases between. This chain's CDR3 is CASSSSWAGNYGYTF. CDR3 in DNA: TGTGCCAGCAGCTCAAGCTGGGCGGGTAACTATGGCTACACCTTC.

V is TRBV13 and J is TRBJ1-3; D is perhaps TRBD1 (5 bases). Germline CDR1 and CDR2: PRHDT and FYEKMQ (reference sequence). The CDR3 is 17 amino acids. Trimming removed 3 bases from V and 4 bases from J, with 19 bases in between. The CDR3 DNA sequence: TGTGCCAGCAGCTTGGCCCGGTGGGGGGGATCAGGAAACACCATATATTTT. Translated: CASSLARWGGSGNTIYF.

V and J are TRBV20-1 and TRBJ1-2, with D hard to call. Per the germline V gene, CDR1 is DFQATT and CDR2 is SNEGSKA (reference sequence). The CDR3 sequence is 8 residues long. CDR3 protein: CIPSSYTF. The CDR3 DNA reads as TGCATCCCCTCTAGCTACACCTTC.

J is TRBJ1-1 and V is TRBV5-1, with 7 bases fitting TRBD1. This CDR3 has 15 amino acids. Unmatched junction bases numbered 6, after V lost 2 bases and J lost 2 bases. The germline CDR1 and CDR2 sequences are SGHRS and YFSETQ. CDR3 sequence: CASSFEQGINTEAFF. As DNA, the CDR3 is TGCGCCAGCAGCTTTGAACAGGGGATTAACACTGAAGCTTTCTTT.

The V call is TRBV30, the J call TRBJ1-5; D gene unclear. The CDR3 runs to 14 residues. V dropped 0 bases and J dropped 4 bases, with 10 bases sitting between them. In germline, CDR1 is GTSNPN, CDR2 SVGIG (reference sequence). CDR3 DNA sequence: TGTGCCTGGAGTGTACTAACGAAAAATCAGCCCCAGCATTTT. Protein product: CAWSVLTKNQPQHF.